These T cell receptor beta chains were read from a single sample in a study of T cells in Graves' hyperthyroidism and ophthalmopathy. MiXCR, run by TCRdb on the multiplex PCR reads, gives a single entry per CDR3 protein. This table has 540,000 or so distinct CDR3 sequences, about half appearing once. The source material was peripheral blood or thyroid tissue (not recorded which). The source of these receptors is an adult woman with Graves' disease, either hyperthyroidism or ophthalmopathy (not recorded which). Each CDR3 is given with its conserved first and last residue. The D gene is left open where the match is weak. Some rows have no size entry. The others give once, few or many, or a class for an expanded clone.

>many|TRBD1|TRBV6-5|TRBJ1-4
TGTGCCAGCAGCCCCGGGACAGGGATGTACGAAAAACTGTTTTTT
CASSPGTGMYEKLFF
>-|-|TRBV3-1|TRBJ2-5
TGTGCCAGCAGCCAGGGATTCTCGGAGACCCAGTACTTC
CASSQGFSETQYF
>many|-|TRBV2|TRBJ1-2
TGTGCCAGCAGTGAAGAAGGTGGCTACACCTTC
CASSEEGGYTF
>once|-|TRBV7-9|TRBJ2-5
TGTGCCAGCAGCCCTCAGGCTACTGGAGGACACTCTCTCTGGGAGACCCAGTACTTC
CASSPQATGGHSLWETQYF
>-|TRBD1|TRBV18|TRBJ1-3
TGTGCCAGCTCACCACTCCCCGACAGGGACTTCGGCACCATATATTTT
CASSPLPDRDFGTIYF
>-|-|TRBV10-1|TRBJ1-1
TGCGCCAGCAGTCCAGGAAAAAAGAACACTGAAGCTTTCTTT
CASSPGKKNTEAFF
>-|-|TRBV2|TRBJ1-6
TGTGCCAGCAGTGAAGGGCGACAGCTCTATAATTCACCCCTCCACTTT
CASSEGRQLYNSPLHF
>few|-|TRBV28|TRBJ1-2
TGTGCCAGCAGTAATTACATCCGACGTGGCTACACCTTC
CASSNYIRRGYTF
>many|-|TRBV20-1|TRBJ2-7
TGCAGTGCTAGCCCTGGGACGGGGGTCTACGAGCAGTACTTC
CSASPGTGVYEQYF
>few|-|TRBV10-3|TRBJ2-3
TGTGCCATCAGTCTAGACGTAACAGATACGCAGTATTTT
CAISLDVTDTQYF
>many|-|TRBV11-2|TRBJ1-6
TGTGCCAGCAGCACCCACCGACAGTTGGGGTCACCCCTCCACTTT
CASSTHRQLGSPLHF
>-|TRBD2|TRBV29-1|TRBJ2-7
TGCAGCGGGAGCGGGAGGGCCCCTGGAGAGCAGTACTTC
CSGSGRAPGEQYF
>many|-|TRBV20-1|TRBJ1-3
TGCAGTGCGCAGGGGTCTTCGGGAAACACCATATATTTT
CSAQGSSGNTIYF
>-|-|TRBV25-1|TRBJ2-7
TGTGCCAGCAGTGACCCACGGTGGGGGACGCGCCCCTACGAGCAGTACTTC
CASSDPRWGTRPYEQYF
>-|TRBD2|TRBV7-9|TRBJ2-7
TGTGCCAGCAGATCGGGACTAGCGGTAATCTACGAGCAGTACTTC
CASRSGLAVIYEQYF
>many|-|TRBV19|TRBJ2-7
TGTGCCAGTAGTATAGTCCACCGAACGTCCTACGAGCAGTACTTC
CASSIVHRTSYEQYF
>many|-|TRBV25-1|TRBJ2-2
TGTGCCAGCAGTGAAGGCGGGGAATCCGGGGAGCTGTTTTTT
CASSEGGESGELFF